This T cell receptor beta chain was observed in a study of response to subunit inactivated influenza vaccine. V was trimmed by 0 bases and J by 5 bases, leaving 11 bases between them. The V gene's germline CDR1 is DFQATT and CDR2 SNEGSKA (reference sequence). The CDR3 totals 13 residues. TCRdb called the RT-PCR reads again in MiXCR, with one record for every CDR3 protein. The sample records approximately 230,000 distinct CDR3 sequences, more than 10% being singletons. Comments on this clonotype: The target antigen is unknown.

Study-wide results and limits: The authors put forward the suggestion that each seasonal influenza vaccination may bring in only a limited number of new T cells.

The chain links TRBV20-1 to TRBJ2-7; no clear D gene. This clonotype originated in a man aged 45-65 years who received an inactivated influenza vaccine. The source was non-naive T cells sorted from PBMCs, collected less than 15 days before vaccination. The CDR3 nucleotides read TGCAGTGCTAGAGATCGGCGCGGTCACGAGCAGTACTTC. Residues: CSARDRRGHEQYF.